The clone carrying this T cell receptor (beta chain) has only a few counts. Library preparation (for TCRbeta) was performed with unique molecular identifiers. Each CDR3 protein gets one entry after TCRdb re-called the PCR reads with MiXCR. The profile shows approximately 520,000 distinct CDR3 sequences, 32% of them singletons. The data originate from a study of T-cell reconstitution after alpha-beta-depleted transplantation in children. Material: PBMCs from the stem cell graft donor, obtained from the stem cell graft. This receptor was identified in a human donor who donated a stem cell graft to a child with aplastic anemia.

CDR3 nucleotides: TGTGCCAGCAGTGAAGAAGTTTCGGCGTATGCTTATAGCAATCAGCCCCAGCATTTT. Its translation is CASSEEVSAYAYSNQPQHF. The rearrangement links TRBV6-1 to TRBJ1-5; D unresolved. Germline V gene lookup returns CDR1 MNHNS and CDR2 SASEGT. V was pared by 1 base and J by 0 bases, with 19 bases between. The CDR3 is 19 residues long.